This TCR beta chain came from a study of T cells in Graves' hyperthyroidism and ophthalmopathy. Authors of the study amplified TCR beta CDR3 regions from RNA transcripts. Initially, a first-round RT-PCR of the TCR CDR3 employed the HTBI primer set. Each CDR3 protein gets one entry after TCRdb re-called the multiplex PCR reads with MiXCR. The table has a few hundred thousand distinct CDR3 sequences, approximately 15% seen once; the top ten hold about 7%. If no ophthalmopathy progression occurred within 18 months, Graves' hyperthyroidism was stable. Uncontrolled infection, other autoimmune disease, pregnancy or lactation led to exclusion. The study, taken as a whole, reports: From stable hyperthyroidism, ophthalmopathy was set apart by a 13 V-J model. Most thyroid clonotypes with frequency above 0.001 were detected in blood.

This clonotype has a handful of counts. Its cognate antigen is unknown. The CDR3 contains 16 residues. Germline CDR1 reads SEHNR; CDR2 reads FQNEAQ (reference sequence). V was pared by 4 bases and J by 7 bases, with 10 bases of the junction left unmatched. The V call is TRBV7-9, the J call TRBJ1-2, with 12 nucleotides matching TRBD1. The TCR sequence derives from a woman in her 30s with Graves' hyperthyroidism. Material: blood. The CDR3 region has the DNA TGTGCCAGCAGCTCCCGGGACAGGGGGCTTGAGGGTGGCTACACCTTC. Its protein product is CASSSRDRGLEGGYTF.